This T cell receptor (beta chain) came from a study of blood T cell repertoires in COVID-19. Study information: The study drew acute and convalescent COVID-19 samples from the United States, Italy and Spain. T cells, B-cell-depleted T cells, or PBMCs supplied cDNA or gDNA.

Authors' data handling: Scientists estimated how many nucleated cells there were by amplifying reference gene primers. Clones were read by immunoSEQ multiplex PCR, and TCRdb kept only the in-frame ones, dropping some. V, J and clone size are taken as reported in that table, and D and trimming were inferred from the DNA itself. The sample yields about 380,000 clones, less than 85% seen once. Germline V gene data show CDR1 as LGHDT and CDR2 as YNNKEL (reference sequence). Trimming removed 0 bases at V and 2 bases at J, with 8 bases between. The CDR3 is 15 amino acids. The sequenced material came from peripheral blood. The TCR sequence derives from a woman aged 18 to 35 with acute or convalescent COVID-19. This chain uses TRBV3-1 (or the pseudogene TRBV3-2) with TRBJ1-3; D is ambiguous. The CDR3 sequence: CASSQDPGTGNTIYF. In DNA, the CDR3 is TGTGCCAGCAGCCAAGACCCCGGGACTGGAAACACCATATATTTT.